This TCR beta chain was captured by sequencing in a study of T cells after yellow fever vaccination. This clonotype appeared a few times. Germline V lookup: CDR1 SGHDN, CDR2 FVKESK. Trimming cost V 1 base and J 10 bases, with 8 bases left between them. This CDR3 has 12 residues. A single record per CDR3 protein comes from TCRdb applying MiXCR to the 5' RACE reads. The profile shows 450,000 to 550,000 distinct CDR3 sequences, about 19% of them singletons. This rearrangement joins TRBV14 to TRBJ2-4; weak D call: TRBD2 (6 bases). The sequence was collected from a man aged 30-40 years who received the YFV17D yellow fever vaccine. Sequencing was performed on PBMCs, taken 15 days after the yellow fever booster vaccination. Here the CDR3 reads CASSQVAGIQYF. CDR3 sequence (DNA): TGTGCCAGCAGCCAAGTCGCGGGAATTCAGTACTTC.